Below, 3 T cell receptor beta chains from the same sample are listed, as sequenced in a study of blood T cells in healthy people across ages. It was with a sample-barcoded 5' primer and a J-beta primer mix that a second PCR of roughly 7 to 12 cycles was run. Each CDR3 protein gets one entry after TCRdb re-called the 5' RACE reads with MiXCR. The sample contains roughly 1,000,000 distinct CDR3 sequences, less than 25% of which appear only once. Separately, the same data were catalogued under a study of T cells of mothers and their children.

Source material: blood. These receptor sequences come from a girl aged 2 to 9 in good health.

This clonotype was counted a few times. This rearrangement joins TRBV11-2 to TRBJ2-1; 13 nucleotides agree with TRBD2. The CDR3 runs 19 residues. The V segment lost 0 bases and the J segment 3 bases; nucleotides outside the gene matches: 8. Germline V CDR1 and CDR2: SGHAT, FQNNGV. The CDR3 region is CASSLDIPGLAGYYNEQFF. CDR3 DNA sequence: TGTGCCAGCAGCTTAGATATACCGGGACTAGCGGGATACTACAATGAGCAGTTCTTC.

The rearrangement links TRBV6-5 to TRBJ2-3; TRBD1 might be the D (6 bases). V lost 5 bases and J 3 bases, leaving 15 bases between the germline ends. Germline V gene sequence: CDR1 MNHEY, CDR2 SVGAGI. The CDR3 runs to 15 residues. The CDR3 DNA reads as TGTGCCAGCAGTCTACAGGGAGCGATGACAGATACGCAGTATTTT. This translates into CASSLQGAMTDTQYF.

This sequence joins TRBV4-1 and TRBJ1-4; 7 positions agree with TRBD1. J gave up 5 bases and V 2 bases, and 5 bases lay outside the gene matches. CDR1 is MGHRA and CDR2 is YSYEKL in the germline V gene. This CDR3 has 15 residues. The CDR3 protein is CASSQPTGVNEKLFF. The CDR3 region has the DNA TGCGCCAGCAGCCAACCCACAGGGGTGAATGAAAAACTGTTTTTT.